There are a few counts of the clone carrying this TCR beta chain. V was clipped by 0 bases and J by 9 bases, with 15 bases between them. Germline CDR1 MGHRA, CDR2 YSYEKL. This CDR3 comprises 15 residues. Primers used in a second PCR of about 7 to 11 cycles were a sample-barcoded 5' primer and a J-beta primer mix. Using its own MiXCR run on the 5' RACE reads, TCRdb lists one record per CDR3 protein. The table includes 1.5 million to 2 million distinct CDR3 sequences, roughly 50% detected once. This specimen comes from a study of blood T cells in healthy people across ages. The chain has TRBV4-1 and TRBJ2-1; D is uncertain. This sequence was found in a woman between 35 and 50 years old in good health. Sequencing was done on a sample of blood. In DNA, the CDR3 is TGCGCCAGCAGCCAAGACAGGAGTTCTGCTTCTGAGCAGTTCTTC. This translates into CASSQDRSSASEQFF.